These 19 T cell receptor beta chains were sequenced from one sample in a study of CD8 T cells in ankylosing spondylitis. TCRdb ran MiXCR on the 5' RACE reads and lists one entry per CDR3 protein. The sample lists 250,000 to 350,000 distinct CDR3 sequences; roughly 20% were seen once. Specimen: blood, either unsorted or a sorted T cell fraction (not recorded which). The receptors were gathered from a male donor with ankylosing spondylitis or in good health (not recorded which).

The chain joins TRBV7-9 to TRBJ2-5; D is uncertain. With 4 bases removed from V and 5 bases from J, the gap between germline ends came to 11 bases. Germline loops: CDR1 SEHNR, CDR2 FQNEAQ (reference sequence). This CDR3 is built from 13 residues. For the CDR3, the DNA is TGTGCCAGCAGCTCCGGCATATGGGAGACCCAGTACTTC. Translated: CASSSGIWETQYF.

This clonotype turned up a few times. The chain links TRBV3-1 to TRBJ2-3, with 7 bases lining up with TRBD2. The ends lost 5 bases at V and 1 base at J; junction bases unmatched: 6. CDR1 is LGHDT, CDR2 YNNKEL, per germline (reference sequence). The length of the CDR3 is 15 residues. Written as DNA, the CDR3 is TGTGCCAGCAGCAGAAGAGCGGGGCGCACAGATACGCAGTATTTT. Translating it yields CASSRRAGRTDTQYF.

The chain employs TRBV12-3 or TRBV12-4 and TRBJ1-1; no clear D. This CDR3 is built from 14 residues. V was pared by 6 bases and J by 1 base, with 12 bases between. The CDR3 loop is CASRPGRENTEAFF. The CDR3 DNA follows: TGTGCCAGCAGACCCGGGCGGGAGAACACTGAAGCTTTCTTT.

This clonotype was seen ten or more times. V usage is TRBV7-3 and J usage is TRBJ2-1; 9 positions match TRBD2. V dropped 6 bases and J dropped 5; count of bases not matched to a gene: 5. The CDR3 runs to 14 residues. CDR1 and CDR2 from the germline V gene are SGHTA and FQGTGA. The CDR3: CASSWTSADNEQFF. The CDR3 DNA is TGTGCCAGCAGTTGGACTAGCGCCGACAATGAGCAGTTCTTC. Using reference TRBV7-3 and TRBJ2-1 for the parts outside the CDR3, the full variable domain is GAGVSQTPSNKVTEKGKYVELRCDPISGHTALYWYRQSLGQGPEFLIYFQGTGAADDSGLPNDRFFAVRPEGSVSTLKIQRTERGDSAVYLCASSWTSADNEQFFGPGTRLTVL.

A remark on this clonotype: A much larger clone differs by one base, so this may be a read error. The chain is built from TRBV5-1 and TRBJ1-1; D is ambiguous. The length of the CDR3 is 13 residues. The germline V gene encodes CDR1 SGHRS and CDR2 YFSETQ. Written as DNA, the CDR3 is TGCGCCAACAGCTCCCTAAGTAGCACTGAAGCTTTCTTT. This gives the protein CANSSLSSTEAFF.

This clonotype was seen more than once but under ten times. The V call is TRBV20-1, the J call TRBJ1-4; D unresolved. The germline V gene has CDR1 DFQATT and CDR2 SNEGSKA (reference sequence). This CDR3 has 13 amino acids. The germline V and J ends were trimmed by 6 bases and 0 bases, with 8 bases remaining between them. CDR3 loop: CSAPGATNEKLFF. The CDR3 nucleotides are TGCAGTGCCCCCGGGGCAACTAATGAAAAACTGTTTTTT.

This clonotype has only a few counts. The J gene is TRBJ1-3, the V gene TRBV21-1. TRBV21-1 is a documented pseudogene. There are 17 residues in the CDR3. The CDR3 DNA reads TGTGCCAGCAGCAAACCTCGGCAGGGGAGCTCTGGAAACACCATATATTTT. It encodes CASSKPRQGSSGNTIYF.

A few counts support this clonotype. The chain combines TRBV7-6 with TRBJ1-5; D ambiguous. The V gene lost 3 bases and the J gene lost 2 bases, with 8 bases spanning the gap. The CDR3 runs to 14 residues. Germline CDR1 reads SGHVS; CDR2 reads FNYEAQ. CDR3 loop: CASSLRAGNQPQHF. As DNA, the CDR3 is TGTGCCAGCAGCTTGAGGGCGGGCAATCAGCCCCAGCATTTT.

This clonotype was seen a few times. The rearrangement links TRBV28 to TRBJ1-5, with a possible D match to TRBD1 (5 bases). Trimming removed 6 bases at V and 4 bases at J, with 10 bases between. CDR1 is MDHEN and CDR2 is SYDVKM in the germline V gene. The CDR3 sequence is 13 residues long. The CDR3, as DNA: TGTGCCAGCAGGTGGGACTTTAATCAGCCCCAGCATTTT. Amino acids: CASRWDFNQPQHF.

The CDR3 reads CASSSRPTHGAFF. The CDR3, as DNA: TGTGCCAGCAGTTCGCGGCCCACCCACGGGGCTTTCTTT. The rearrangement uses TRBV6-2 or TRBV6-3 and TRBJ1-1, with unresolved D. The CDR3 is 13 residues long. Trimming shortened V by 4 bases and J by 11 bases, and 17 bases separated the two germline ends. Germline assignment: CDR1 MNHEY and CDR2 SVGEGT.

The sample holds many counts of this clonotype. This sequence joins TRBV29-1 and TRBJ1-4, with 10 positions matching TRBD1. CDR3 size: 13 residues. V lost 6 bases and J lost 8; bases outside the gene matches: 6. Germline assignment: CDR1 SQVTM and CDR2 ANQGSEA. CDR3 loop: CSVPGQGHEKLFF. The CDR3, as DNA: TGCAGCGTGCCGGGACAGGGGCACGAAAAACTGTTTTTT.

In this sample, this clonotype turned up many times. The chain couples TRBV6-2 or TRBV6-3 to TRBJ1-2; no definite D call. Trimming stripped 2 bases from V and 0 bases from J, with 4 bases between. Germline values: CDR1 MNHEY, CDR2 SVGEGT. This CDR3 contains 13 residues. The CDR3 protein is CASSYGTNYGYTF. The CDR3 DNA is TGTGCCAGCAGTTACGGGACTAACTATGGCTACACCTTC.

The chain's CDR3 is CASSQEFGSGAYNEQFF. The DNA of the CDR3 is TGTGCCAGCAGCCAAGAATTCGGTAGCGGGGCCTACAATGAGCAGTTCTTC. This chain uses TRBV4-2 with TRBJ2-1; TRBD2 aligns across 8 bases. CDR3 size: 17 residues. The V and J ends lost 0 bases and 2 bases, in that order; junction bases with no gene match: 6. Germline values: CDR1 LGHNA, CDR2 YNFKEQ.

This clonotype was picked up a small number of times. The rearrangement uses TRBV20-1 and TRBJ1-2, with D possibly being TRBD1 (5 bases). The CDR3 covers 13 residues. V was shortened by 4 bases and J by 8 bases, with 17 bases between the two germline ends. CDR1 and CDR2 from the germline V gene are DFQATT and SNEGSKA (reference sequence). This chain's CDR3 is CSATLTASSGYTF. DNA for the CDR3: TGCAGTGCTACCCTGACAGCATCGTCGGGCTACACCTTC.

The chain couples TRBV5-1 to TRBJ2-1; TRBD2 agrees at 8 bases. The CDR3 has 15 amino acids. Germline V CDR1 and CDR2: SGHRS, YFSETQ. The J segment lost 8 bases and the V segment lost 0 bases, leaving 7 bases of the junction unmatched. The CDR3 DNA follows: TGCGCCAGCAGCTTGGATCGAGCGGGGGTGGATGAGCAGTTCTTC. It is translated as CASSLDRAGVDEQFF.

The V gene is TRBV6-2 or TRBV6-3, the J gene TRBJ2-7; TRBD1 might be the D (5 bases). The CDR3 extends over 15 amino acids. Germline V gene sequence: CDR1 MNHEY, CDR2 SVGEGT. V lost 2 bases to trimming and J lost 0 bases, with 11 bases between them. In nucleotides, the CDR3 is TGTGCCAGCAGTTACGGGGCGTGGCTCTCCTACGAGCAGTACGTC. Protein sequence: CASSYGAWLSYEQYV.

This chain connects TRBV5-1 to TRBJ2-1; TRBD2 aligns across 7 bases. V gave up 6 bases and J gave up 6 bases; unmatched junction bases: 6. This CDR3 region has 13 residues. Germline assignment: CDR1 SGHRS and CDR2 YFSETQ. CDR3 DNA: TGCGCCAGCAAAACTCCGGGGGGCAATGAGCAGTTCTTC. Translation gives CASKTPGGNEQFF. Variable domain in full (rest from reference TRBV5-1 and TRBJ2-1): KAGVTQTPRYLIKTRGQQVTLSCSPISGHRSVSWYQQTPGQGLQFLFEYFSETQRNKGNFPGRFSGRQFSNSRSEMNVSTLELGDSALYLCASKTPGGNEQFFGPGTRLTVL.

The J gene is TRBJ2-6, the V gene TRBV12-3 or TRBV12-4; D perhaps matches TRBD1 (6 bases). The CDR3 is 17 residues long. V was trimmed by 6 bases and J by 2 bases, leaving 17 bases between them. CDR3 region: CASSPPGVSPGANVLTF. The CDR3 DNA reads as TGTGCCAGCAGCCCCCCAGGGGTGAGCCCTGGGGCCAACGTCCTGACTTTC.

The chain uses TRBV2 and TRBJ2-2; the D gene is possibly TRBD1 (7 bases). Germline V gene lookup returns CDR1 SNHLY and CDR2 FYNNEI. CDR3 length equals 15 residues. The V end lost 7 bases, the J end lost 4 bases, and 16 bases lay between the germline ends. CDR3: CASNLDREVTGELFF. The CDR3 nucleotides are TGTGCCAGCAATCTCGACAGGGAGGTCACCGGGGAGCTGTTTTTT.